The 27 T cell receptor beta chains in this list originate from one sample, sequenced in a study of blood T cell repertoires in COVID-19. Repertoires were generated with immunoSEQ multiplex PCR, while TCRdb's copy carries only in-frame clones and drops some. The top ten clones hold roughly 1.2% of a sample with 160,000 or so clones, roughly 87% of them seen once. What was sequenced was PBMCs or T cells enriched from blood (not recorded which). Every receptor here comes from a human donor with acute COVID-19. The donor label of this sample is uncertain.

The gene calls are TRBV2 and TRBJ2-7; TRBD1 agrees at 8 bases. After removal of 8 bases from V and 2 bases from J, the junction contained 14 bases not matched to a gene. The CDR3 runs to 16 residues. The germline V gene encodes CDR1 SNHLY and CDR2 FYNNEI. As DNA, the CDR3 is TGTGCCAGCGCCGGACAGGGCCCAACGCAAGCCTACGAGCAGTACTTC. This gives the protein CASAGQGPTQAYEQYF.

The chain employs TRBV30 and TRBJ1-3, with a possible D match to TRBD1 (5 bases). The V gene lost 1 base and the J gene lost 11 bases, with 12 bases spanning the gap. This CDR3 has 12 amino acids. Germline V lookup: CDR1 GTSNPN, CDR2 SVGIG (reference sequence). This chain's CDR3 is CAWSEGAMPIYF. As DNA, the CDR3 is TGTGCCTGGAGTGAAGGGGCCATGCCCATATATTTT.

The V and J genes are TRBV20-1 and TRBJ2-7; D may correspond to TRBD1 or TRBD2 (6 bases each). The length of the CDR3 is 14 residues. Germline lookup yields CDR1 DFQATT and CDR2 SNEGSKA (reference sequence). Trimming took off 3 bases at V and 3 bases at J, with 15 bases between the two ends. CDR3 region: CSASAGRGGYEQYF. The CDR3 DNA sequence: TGCAGTGCTAGTGCGGGAAGAGGGGGCTACGAGCAGTACTTC.

This chain joins TRBV6-2 or TRBV6-3 and TRBJ1-5; the D is unclear. Per the germline V gene, CDR1 is MNHEY and CDR2 is SVGEGT. The CDR3 length is 14 residues. V lost 6 bases to trimming and J lost 0 bases, with 9 bases between them. CDR3 residues: CASSRSYSNQPQHF. The CDR3 DNA reads TGTGCCAGCAGCCGTAGCTATAGCAATCAGCCCCAGCATTTT.

The J gene is TRBJ2-3, the V gene TRBV7-3, with 7 bases that match TRBD2. Germline V lookup: CDR1 SGHTA, CDR2 FQGTGA. The CDR3 consists of 15 residues. V gave up 5 bases and J gave up 5 bases; unmatched junction bases: 10. The CDR3 DNA sequence: TGTGCCAGCAGCCCTAGCGGAGACCTTATAGATACGCAGTATTTT. Its translation is CASSPSGDLIDTQYF.

This clone was seen just once. The chain combines TRBV24-1 with TRBJ2-3, with 7 positions matching TRBD2. Germline V lookup: CDR1 KGHDR, CDR2 SFDVKD. This CDR3 is built from 14 residues. The V segment lost 5 bases and the J segment 3 bases; nucleotides outside the gene matches: 4. CDR3 nucleotides: TGTGCCACCAGTGGCGGGGGATCAACAGATACGCAGTATTTT. Its translation is CATSGGGSTDTQYF.

The V gene is TRBV18, the J gene TRBJ1-2, with D possibly matching TRBD1 (5 bases). The CDR3 length is 15 residues. Trimming stripped 2 bases from V and 4 bases from J, with 14 bases between. Germline lookup yields CDR1 KGHSH and CDR2 LQKENI. This CDR3 is CASSPGQGKIYGYTF. In nucleotides, the CDR3 is TGTGCCAGCTCACCAGGGCAGGGTAAAATCTATGGCTACACCTTC.

The V gene is TRBV11-2, the J gene TRBJ2-2; a weak D match, TRBD1 (6 bases). Trimming pared 5 bases from V and 5 bases from J, leaving 12 bases between. From germline, CDR1 is SGHAT and CDR2 FQNNGV. The CDR3 is made up of 14 amino acids. CDR3 sequence (DNA): TGTGCCAGCAGCCTTCGACAGGCAACCGGGGAGCTGTTTTTT. Translation: CASSLRQATGELFF.

This chain links TRBV27 with TRBJ1-5; no clear D. V lost 6 bases, J lost 0 bases, and 21 bases lay in between. This CDR3 contains 18 residues. CDR1 MNHEY and CDR2 SMNVEV come from the germline V gene (reference sequence). CDR3 bases: TGTGCCAGCAGCCCTAGGTCCTTCGGACTCTATAGCAATCAGCCCCAGCATTTT. Translation: CASSPRSFGLYSNQPQHF.

This clone was observed a single time. This chain links TRBV9 with TRBJ2-3, with 8 bases matching TRBD2. Per the germline V gene, CDR1 is SGDLS and CDR2 is YYNGEE. The CDR3 has 15 residues. J lost 4 bases, V lost 4 bases, and 8 bases had no gene match. CDR3 in amino acids: CASSPRGGRSDTQYF. CDR3 in DNA: TGTGCCAGCAGCCCTCGGGGGGGCAGGTCAGATACGCAGTATTTT.

The chain uses TRBV11-2 and TRBJ1-2, with a possible D match to TRBD1 (6 bases). V was pared by 3 bases and J by 10 bases, with 15 bases between. This CDR3 contains 13 residues. CDR1 and CDR2 (germline): SGHAT, FQNNGV. The CDR3 here is CASSFQGKNPYTF. The CDR3 DNA is TGTGCCAGCAGCTTTCAGGGGAAAAACCCCTACACCTTC.

In its sample, this clone was seen a few times. For the CDR3, the DNA is TGTGCCAGCAGCGTAGGGCGGGAGGGGATCACTGAAGCTTTCTTT. It is translated as CASSVGREGITEAFF. This chain joins TRBV9 and TRBJ1-1, with a tentative D call TRBD1 (5 bases). The CDR3 sequence is 15 residues long. From germline, CDR1 is SGDLS and CDR2 YYNGEE. Trimming stripped 0 bases from V and 4 bases from J, with 13 bases between.

This rearrangement joins TRBV5-4 to TRBJ2-3; 9 bases align to TRBD2. With 0 bases clipped from V and 0 bases from J, the junction kept 8 bases outside the gene matches. The germline CDR1 and CDR2 sequences are SGHNT and YYREEE (reference sequence). CDR3 length equals 18 residues. This CDR3 is CASSLEVSGGPSTDTQYF. CDR3 DNA sequence: TGTGCCAGCAGCTTGGAGGTTAGCGGGGGTCCAAGCACAGATACGCAGTATTTT.

The gene calls are TRBV5-6 and TRBJ1-2; TRBD1 is a possible D gene (6 bases). V dropped 4 bases and J dropped 1 base, with 11 bases sitting between them. CDR1 and CDR2 from the germline V gene are SGHDT and YYEEEE. The CDR3 loop spans 14 amino acids. CDR3 nucleotides: TGTGCCAGCAGCGACGGACAGCTTAACTATGGCTACACCTTC. As protein: CASSDGQLNYGYTF.

This chain uses TRBV19 with TRBJ2-1; the D gene is possibly TRBD2 (6 bases). Trimming pared 6 bases from V and 6 bases from J, leaving 12 bases between. CDR3 size: 13 residues. Germline CDR1 and CDR2: LNHDA and SQIVND (reference sequence). DNA for the CDR3: TGTGCCAGTAGCCGGGGGAACCTCAATGAGCAGTTCTTC. It translates to CASSRGNLNEQFF. Filled out from reference TRBV19 and TRBJ2-1, the complete variable domain reads DGGITQSPKYLFRKEGQNVTLSCEQNLNHDAMYWYRQDPGQGLRLIYYSQIVNDFQKGDIAEGYSVSREKKESFPLTVTSAQKNPTAFYLCASSRGNLNEQFFGPGTRLTVL.

The J gene is TRBJ2-3, the V gene TRBV9; 7 bases line up with TRBD2. CDR3 size: 14 residues. Germline CDR1 and CDR2: SGDLS and YYNGEE. V lost 7 bases and J lost 5; bases outside the gene matches: 10. The CDR3 DNA is TGTGCCAGCGGCCGGGGGGAGGTCAGAGATACGCAGTATTTT. Protein sequence: CASGRGEVRDTQYF.

The CDR3 DNA reads TGCAGTGCTAGTGAAAACAGACTAGCGGGGGACTGCGAGCAGTACTTC. Residues: CSASENRLAGDCEQYF. The V gene is TRBV20-1, the J gene TRBJ2-7; 12 bases align to TRBD2. This CDR3 is built from 16 residues. Germline trimming cut 3 bases from V and 6 bases from J; bases unmatched to any gene: 12. Germline lookup yields CDR1 DFQATT and CDR2 SNEGSKA (reference sequence).

In DNA, the CDR3 is TGTGCCAGCAGCAAACCTAGCGGGGGGGCATCCGGGGAGCTGTTTTTT. Translated: CASSKPSGGASGELFF. The rearrangement uses TRBV7-9 and TRBJ2-2, with TRBD2 matching over 12 bases. Per germline, CDR1 SEHNR and CDR2 FQNEAQ (reference sequence). This CDR3 has 16 residues. The V gene end was trimmed by 5 bases and the J gene end by 6 bases; junction bases not matched to a gene: 7.

This clone was counted many times. The chain uses TRBV2 and TRBJ2-7; 9 positions match TRBD2. Unmatched junction bases numbered 2, after V lost 0 bases and J lost 2 bases. This CDR3 comprises 15 residues. CDR1 is SNHLY and CDR2 is FYNNEI in the germline V gene. CDR3 in DNA: TGTGCCAGCAGTGAAGCGGGACTAGCTACCTACGAGCAGTACTTC. The encoded protein is CASSEAGLATYEQYF.

This clone was detected a few times. The rearrangement links TRBV4-2 to TRBJ2-1; 9 bases fit TRBD2. CDR1 and CDR2 from the germline V gene are LGHNA and YNFKEQ. The J segment lost 5 bases and the V segment lost 4 bases, leaving 9 bases of the junction unmatched. This CDR3 is built from 16 residues. The CDR3 coding sequence is TGTGCCAGCAGCCGGCAAGGCGGGGGGGGAGACAATGAGCAGTTCTTC. This gives the protein CASSRQGGGGDNEQFF.

The rearrangement uses TRBV19 and TRBJ2-6; the D is unclear. Trimming took off 2 bases at V and 2 bases at J, with 10 bases between the two ends. This CDR3 region has 16 residues. CDR1 LNHDA and CDR2 SQIVND come from the germline V gene (reference sequence). The CDR3 DNA follows: TGTGCCAGTAGTATACTAGTGGCCGCTGGGGCCAACGTCCTGACTTTC. Its translation: CASSILVAAGANVLTF.

The J gene is TRBJ1-6, the V gene TRBV5-1; the D is unclear. Germline lookup yields CDR1 SGHRS and CDR2 YFSETQ. CDR3 length: 15 amino acids. Deletions cut 0 bases from V and 5 bases from J, with 9 bases between. The CDR3 DNA sequence: TGCGCCAGCAGCTTGGAGATCAGGAATAATTCACCCCTCCACTTT. Amino acid sequence: CASSLEIRNNSPLHF. The complete variable domain, with remaining parts taken from reference TRBV5-1 and TRBJ1-6, reads KAGVTQTPRYLIKTRGQQVTLSCSPISGHRSVSWYQQTPGQGLQFLFEYFSETQRNKGNFPGRFSGRQFSNSRSEMNVSTLELGDSALYLCASSLEIRNNSPLHFGNGTRLTVT.

The chain recombines TRBV4-3 with TRBJ1-6; no clear D gene. The length of the CDR3 is 18 residues. Germline V gene sequence: CDR1 LGHNA, CDR2 YSLEER. The germline V and J ends were trimmed by 0 bases and 0 bases, with 12 bases remaining between them. CDR3 DNA sequence: TGCGCCAGCAGCCAAGAACGGGTTCTTAACTCCTATAATTCACCCCTCCACTTT. The encoded protein is CASSQERVLNSYNSPLHF.

The genes are TRBV18 and TRBJ2-7, with 7 nucleotides matching TRBD2. The length of the CDR3 is 17 residues. V lost 1 base, J lost 7 bases, and 16 bases stayed unmatched. The germline CDR1 and CDR2 sequences are KGHSH and LQKENI. Here the CDR3 reads CASSPLSGLRAPSEQYF. The CDR3 DNA reads TGTGCCAGCTCACCACTTTCGGGACTACGAGCTCCGAGTGAGCAGTACTTC.

V usage is TRBV2 and J usage is TRBJ1-1; TRBD1 matches 7 bases. Germline values: CDR1 SNHLY, CDR2 FYNNEI. J gave up 11 bases and V 6 bases, and 6 bases lay outside the gene matches. This CDR3 has 11 amino acids. The CDR3, as DNA: TGTGCCAGCAGATCGGACAGGAGGGCTTTCTTT. Amino acids: CASRSDRRAFF.

This sequence joins TRBV14 and TRBJ1-1, with 7 bases identical to TRBD1. Unmatched junction bases numbered 16, after V lost 6 bases and J lost 0 bases. From germline, CDR1 is SGHDN and CDR2 FVKESK. The CDR3 sequence is 18 residues long. Written as DNA, the CDR3 is TGTGCCAGCAGAAGACTGGGACAGCCGAATTCCATGAACACTGAAGCTTTCTTT. Amino acid sequence: CASRRLGQPNSMNTEAFF.

This clone was seen more than once but under ten times. The chain has TRBV7-2 and TRBJ1-2, with 7 positions matching TRBD1. The CDR3 has 14 residues. Looked up from germline, CDR1 is SGHTA and CDR2 is FQGNSA. V lost 4 bases and J lost 8; bases outside the gene matches: 10. CDR3 nucleotides: TGTGCCAGCAGCTCGCCGGGACAGTTTTGGGGCTACACCTTC. Translating it yields CASSSPGQFWGYTF.